A single sample gave rise to the 5 T cell receptor beta chains below, sequenced in a study of T-cell memory formation after mild COVID-19. MiXCR, applied by TCRdb to the 5' RACE reads, yields one record per CDR3 protein. In the table there are around 430,000 distinct CDR3 sequences, about 17% of which are singletons. Sequences were obtained from PBMCs or a T cell subset sorted from them (not recorded which). These receptors originate from a man between 18 and 29 years old who had mild COVID-19 (a few samples of this study predate the infection). Cell type and time point are not known.

V gene TRBV12-3 or TRBV12-4 combines with J gene TRBJ2-3; D might be TRBD2 (7 bases). The CDR3 contains 14 residues. With 6 bases removed from V and 6 bases from J, the gap between germline ends came to 16 bases. CDR3 DNA: TGTGCCAGCAGGGATCCCCGGGGGGCGGATACGCAGTATTTT. Its translation is CASRDPRGADTQYF.

The genes are TRBV20-1 and TRBJ2-2; 13 bases line up with TRBD2. Losses at the gene ends were 0 bases for V and 5 bases for J; bases not matched to a gene: 6. This CDR3 is built from 17 residues. The germline CDR1 and CDR2 sequences are DFQATT and SNEGSKA (reference sequence). CDR3 residues: CSAREGLAGRVTGELFF. The DNA for the CDR3 is TGCAGTGCTAGAGAGGGACTAGCGGGGAGGGTTACCGGGGAGCTGTTTTTT.

This chain uses TRBV24-1 with TRBJ1-5, with 11 bases matching TRBD1. Germline trimming cut 7 bases from V and 5 bases from J; bases unmatched to any gene: 3. This CDR3 comprises 14 residues. Germline CDR1 reads KGHDR; CDR2 reads SFDVKD. The CDR3 coding sequence is TGTGCCACCAGCCCGGGACAGGGGGATCAGCCCCAGCATTTT. It yields the protein CATSPGQGDQPQHF.

This clonotype showed up just a few times. The rearrangement uses TRBV20-1 and TRBJ2-3; 11 bases fit TRBD2. The CDR3 covers 16 residues. V shed 5 bases, J shed 1 base, and the junction held 8 bases outside the gene matches. The germline gives CDR1 DFQATT, CDR2 SNEGSKA (reference sequence). The CDR3 coding sequence is TGCAGTGCTTTTATACCGACTAGCGGGGGCACAGATACGCAGTATTTT. This gives the protein CSAFIPTSGGTDTQYF.

This clonotype was counted many times. This chain links TRBV7-9 with TRBJ1-6; D ambiguous. CDR1 and CDR2 (germline): SEHNR, FQNEAQ (reference sequence). The germline V and J ends were trimmed by 11 bases and 0 bases, with 5 bases remaining between them. The CDR3 is 12 residues long. CDR3 DNA sequence: TGTGCCGCCACCTCCTATAATTCACCCCTCCACTTT. The encoded protein is CAATSYNSPLHF.